This TCR beta chain was captured in a study of T cells in Graves' hyperthyroidism and ophthalmopathy. The CDR3 regions of TCR beta were amplified from RNA transcripts. Primed by the HTBI set, a first-round RT-PCR was run on the TCR CDR3. TCRdb re-derived calls from the multiplex PCR reads in MiXCR, one entry per CDR3 protein. The sample contains approximately 380,000 distinct CDR3 sequences, around 18% of which appear only once. Study observations and caveats: Most thyroid clonotypes expanded above 0.001 were also detected in blood.

This clonotype was counted many times. What it recognizes is unknown. Under 3 months was the duration of disease in ophthalmopathy patients, who also had a Clinical Activity Score of at least 3 and a NOSPECS grade of at least 4. There are 15 residues in the CDR3. Trimming took 1 base from V and 3 from J, leaving 13 bases between them. The germline V gene has CDR1 LGHDT and CDR2 YNNKEL (reference sequence). The receptor was isolated from a man between 18 and 35 years old with Graves' ophthalmopathy. The V gene is TRBV3-1, the J gene TRBJ2-7; D remains unclear. The specimen was blood. In DNA form, the CDR3 reads TGTGCCAGCAGCCAAGGGGCAGTAGGGATCTACGAGCAGTACTTC. It specifies CASSQGAVGIYEQYF.